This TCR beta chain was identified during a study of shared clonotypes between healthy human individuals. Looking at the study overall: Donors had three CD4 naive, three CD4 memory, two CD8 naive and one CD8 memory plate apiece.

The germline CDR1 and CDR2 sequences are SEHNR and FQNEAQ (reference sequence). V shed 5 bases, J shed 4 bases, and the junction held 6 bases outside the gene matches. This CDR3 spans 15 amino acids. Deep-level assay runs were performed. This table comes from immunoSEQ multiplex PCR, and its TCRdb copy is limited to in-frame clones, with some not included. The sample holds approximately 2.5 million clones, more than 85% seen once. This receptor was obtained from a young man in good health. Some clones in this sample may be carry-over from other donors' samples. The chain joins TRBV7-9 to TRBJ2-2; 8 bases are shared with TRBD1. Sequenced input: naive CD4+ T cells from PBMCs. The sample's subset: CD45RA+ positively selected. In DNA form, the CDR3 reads TGTGCCAGCAGCACTAGGACAGGGACCACCGGGGAGCTGTTTTTT. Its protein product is CASSTRTGTTGELFF.